These 19 T cell receptor beta chains came from one sample sequenced in a study of CD39 and CD103 CD8 tumor-infiltrating T cells. Profiling relied on immunoSEQ multiplex PCR, and the TCRdb table lists in-frame clones only, not all of them. Among around 15,000 clones, 80% to 95% were seen once, and the ten largest hold about 4.4%. Sequenced sample: CD8+ T cells sorted from blood. The subset was: total memory CD8 T cells (CD45RA-CCR7+/-) from blood or uninvolved lymph node. The receptors here all came from a human donor with head and neck squamous cell carcinoma.

The V gene is TRBV27, the J gene TRBJ2-1, with 9 nucleotides matching TRBD1. Per germline, CDR1 MNHEY and CDR2 SMNVEV (reference sequence). With 6 bases clipped from V and 4 bases from J, the junction kept 10 bases outside the gene matches. The CDR3 loop spans 16 amino acids. CDR3 sequence reads: CASRLSGTGFYNEQFF. The DNA for the CDR3 is TGTGCCAGCAGGCTCTCCGGGACAGGGTTTTACAATGAGCAGTTCTTC.

The V call is TRBV5-1, the J call TRBJ1-3; unclear D gene. This CDR3 region has 15 residues. The V gene lost 5 bases and the J gene lost 0 bases, with 12 bases spanning the gap. CDR1 is SGHRS, CDR2 YFSETQ, per germline. The CDR3, as DNA: TGCGCCAGCAGATCAGATTCGTACTCTGGAAACACCATATATTTT. Its protein is CASRSDSYSGNTIYF.

The rearrangement uses TRBV28 and TRBJ2-1; 7 nucleotides agree with TRBD1. V was pared by 4 bases and J by 8 bases, with 8 bases of the junction left unmatched. Germline CDR1 is MDHEN and CDR2 is SYDVKM. The CDR3 runs to 14 residues. DNA of the CDR3: TGTGCCAGCAGTTCCCGACAGGGATGGGATGAGCAGTTCTTC. This translates into CASSSRQGWDEQFF.

The chain has TRBV4-1 and TRBJ1-1; D gene uncertain. The CDR3 spans 13 residues. The germline V gene encodes CDR1 MGHRA and CDR2 YSYEKL. V dropped 4 bases and J dropped 8 bases, with 14 bases sitting between them. The CDR3 DNA sequence: TGCGCCAGCAGCCCCCGTTACGGAACCGAAGCTTTCTTT. It is translated as CASSPRYGTEAFF.

Only a few counts were recorded for this clone. In DNA, the CDR3 is TGTGCCAGCAGTGAAGCGTGGCCCGGGACAGCCTATTCACCCCTCCACTTT. Translation gives CASSEAWPGTAYSPLHF. The V and J genes are TRBV2 and TRBJ1-6; 7 bases match TRBD1. From germline, CDR1 is SNHLY and CDR2 FYNNEI. CDR3 length equals 17 residues. With 0 bases clipped from V and 8 bases from J, the junction kept 10 bases outside the gene matches.

This rearrangement joins TRBV4-1 to TRBJ2-6; D is possibly TRBD2 (6 bases). The V gene lost 3 bases and the J gene lost 4 bases, with 22 bases spanning the gap. The CDR3 runs to 19 residues. Germline lookup yields CDR1 MGHRA and CDR2 YSYEKL. The CDR3, as DNA: TGCGCCAGCAGCCACGCAGAGGGAGGCAGCCTGGCCGGGGCCAACGTCCTGACTTTC. Protein: CASSHAEGGSLAGANVLTF.

This chain uses TRBV2 with TRBJ1-3, with 11 bases matching TRBD1. After removal of 4 bases from V and 0 bases from J, the junction contained 8 bases not matched to a gene. The V gene's germline CDR1 is SNHLY and CDR2 FYNNEI. The CDR3 is made up of 18 amino acids. The CDR3 DNA follows: TGTGCCAGCAGTGCAATCGGACAGGGGGCCTTCTCTGGAAACACCATATATTTT. This sequence encodes CASSAIGQGAFSGNTIYF.

This clone has a handful of counts. The chain carries TRBV6-4 and TRBJ1-5; D remains unclear. Trimming took 3 bases from V and 1 from J, leaving 7 bases between them. Germline CDR1 reads MRHNA; CDR2 reads SNTAGT. CDR3 length equals 14 residues. CDR3 DNA: TGTGCCAGCAGTGAAGGTAGCAGCAATCAGCCCCAGCATTTT. Its protein product is CASSEGSSNQPQHF.

V and J are TRBV9 and TRBJ2-3, with D unresolved. This CDR3 region has 12 residues. Germline loops: CDR1 SGDLS, CDR2 YYNGEE. V lost 4 bases to trimming and J lost 5 bases, with 8 bases between them. The CDR3 nucleotides are TGTGCCAGCAGCTATTGGGAAGATACGCAGTATTTT. Residues: CASSYWEDTQYF. Together with reference TRBV9 and TRBJ2-3, the CDR3 gives the full variable domain: DSGVTQTPKHLITATGQRVTLRCSPRSGDLSVYWYQQSLDQGLQFLIQYYNGEERAKGNILERFSAQQFPDLHSELNLSSLELGDSALYFCASSYWEDTQYFGPGTRLTVL.

The V call is TRBV6-5, the J call TRBJ2-2, with TRBD1 matching 7 bases. Germline trimming cut 10 bases from V and 3 bases from J; bases unmatched to any gene: 5. Germline values: CDR1 MNHEY, CDR2 SVGAGI. The CDR3 contains 13 residues. CDR3 sequence reads: CATRQGHTGELFF. CDR3 sequence (DNA): TGTGCCACCCGACAGGGACACACCGGGGAGCTGTTTTTT.

CDR3 residues: CAWSVSRATEQFF. In nucleotides, the CDR3 is TGTGCCTGGAGTGTAAGTAGGGCTACTGAGCAGTTCTTC. The rearrangement uses TRBV30 and TRBJ2-1; no firm D call. Germline lookup yields CDR1 GTSNPN and CDR2 SVGIG (reference sequence). The CDR3 has 13 residues. Trimming pared 0 bases from V and 9 bases from J, leaving 12 bases between. Based on the CDR3 plus reference TRBV30 and TRBJ2-1, the full variable domain is SQTIHQWPATLVQPVGSPLSLECTVEGTSNPNLYWYRQAAGRGLQLLFYSVGIGQISSEVPQNLSASRPQDRQFILSSKKLLLSDSGFYLCAWSVSRATEQFFGPGTRLTVL.

The chain combines TRBV7-9 with TRBJ1-2; no firm D call. Trimming cost V 0 bases and J 2 bases, with 4 bases left between them. The CDR3 is 13 residues long. Per germline, CDR1 SEHNR and CDR2 FQNEAQ (reference sequence). For the CDR3, the DNA is TGTGCCAGCAGCTTAGCAGGGAACTATGGCTACACCTTC. This translates into CASSLAGNYGYTF. The full variable domain, completed using reference TRBV7-9 and TRBJ1-2, is DTGVSQNPRHKITKRGQNVTFRCDPISEHNRLYWYRQTLGQGPEFLTYFQNEAQLEKSRLLSDRFSAERPKGSFSTLEIQRTEQGDSAMYLCASSLAGNYGYTFGSGTRLTVV.

The rearrangement uses TRBV7-9 and TRBJ1-1; tentatively, D is TRBD1 (5 bases). The CDR3 sequence is 14 residues long. Germline V lookup: CDR1 SEHNR, CDR2 FQNEAQ (reference sequence). Trimming pared 5 bases from V and 4 bases from J, leaving 14 bases between. The CDR3 DNA reads as TGTGCCAGCAGCCCTTCTCTGGGGCGCACTGAAGCTTTCTTT. Translated, it gives CASSPSLGRTEAFF.

The chain employs TRBV11-2 and TRBJ1-4; D call uncertain. CDR3 length: 12 amino acids. The germline V gene encodes CDR1 SGHAT and CDR2 FQNNGV. The V end was cut by 6 bases, the J end by 5 bases, with 7 bases between. The DNA of the CDR3 is TGTGCCAGCAGTCTCGCAAATGAAAAACTGTTTTTT. It yields the protein CASSLANEKLFF.

V usage is TRBV5-5 and J usage is TRBJ2-2; 7 nucleotides line up with TRBD2. Germline V gene lookup returns CDR1 SGHKS and CDR2 YYEKEE (reference sequence). There are 15 residues in the CDR3. The ends lost 3 bases at V and 0 bases at J; junction bases unmatched: 2. CDR3: CASSWGLTNTGELFF. The CDR3 DNA reads as TGTGCCAGCAGCTGGGGACTAACGAACACCGGGGAGCTGTTTTTT.

The rearrangement joins TRBV18 to TRBJ2-5, with D unclear. The germline V and J ends were trimmed by 3 bases and 1 base, with 15 bases remaining between them. The CDR3 sequence is 16 residues long. Germline loops: CDR1 KGHSH, CDR2 LQKENI. The CDR3 loop reads CASSPIGAGSQETQYF. CDR3 DNA: TGTGCCAGCTCACCCATCGGAGCCGGCTCCCAAGAGACCCAGTACTTC.

CDR3 protein: CASSPRTSRVTGNTIYF. The CDR3 DNA reads as TGTGCCAGCAGCCCCAGGACAAGCCGGGTTACAGGAAACACCATATATTTT. The chain is built from TRBV28 and TRBJ1-3, with a possible D match to TRBD1 (5 bases). The germline V and J ends were trimmed by 6 bases and 4 bases, with 22 bases remaining between them. This CDR3 has 17 residues. The germline V gene encodes CDR1 MDHEN and CDR2 SYDVKM.

Notes on this clone: One end of the junction varies from germline; a read error may be responsible. The chain uses TRBV20-1 and TRBJ1-2, with a possible D match to TRBD1 (6 bases). CDR1 and CDR2 from the germline V gene are DFQATT and SNEGSKA (reference sequence). This CDR3 contains 8 residues. The CDR3: CSAPRGPF. In DNA form, the CDR3 reads TGCAGTGCTCCCAGGGGTCCCTTC.

This chain links TRBV9 with TRBJ2-3, with D perhaps TRBD1 (6 bases). Germline V gene data show CDR1 as SGDLS and CDR2 as YYNGEE. This CDR3 is 13 amino acids long. Deletions cut 4 bases from V and 7 bases from J, with 13 bases between. CDR3 coding DNA: TGTGCCAGCAGCCCCCGGACAGCTTATACGCAGTATTTT. Its protein is CASSPRTAYTQYF.